The source of this T cell receptor beta chain is a study of T cell changes during pregnancy in multiple sclerosis. Looked up from germline, CDR1 is SGHRS and CDR2 is YFSETQ. The V and J ends lost 4 bases and 0 bases, in that order; junction bases with no gene match: 10. CDR3 length: 18 residues. Profiling relied on immunoSEQ multiplex PCR, and the TCRdb table lists in-frame clones only, not all of them. Among about 39,000 clones, over 80% were seen once, and the ten largest hold around a quarter. The clonotype originates from a female donor with multiple sclerosis, enrolled in a pregnancy study. This sample comprised CD8+ T cells from peripheral blood mononuclear cells, obtained before pregnancy. V and J are TRBV5-1 and TRBJ1-1; 12 nucleotides align to TRBD1. CDR3 DNA sequence: TGCGCCAGCAGCGCGCGTAGTGGGGACAGGGGGCTGAACACTGAAGCTTTCTTT. Residues: CASSARSGDRGLNTEAFF.